This T cell receptor beta chain was identified during a study of T cell responses to AZD1222 COVID-19 vaccine. As for the study in general: Researchers grouped second doses given at about 4 or about 12 weeks into one pool. Study-wide results and caveats: Donors were largely white British and mainly female; clonal diversity was possibly underestimated. Targets within unmutated variant regions were reportedly found for nearly half of spike-specific TCRs. Among vaccine-associated CD4 TCRs, coverage spanned spike, with dominance at 160-218 and 743-854.

The method was immunoSEQ multiplex PCR; TCRdb's version includes in-frame clones alone and lacks a portion of them. In the table there are approximately 140,000 clones, over 85% of which are singletons. Germline loops: CDR1 MDHEN, CDR2 SYDVKM. CDR3 size: 13 residues. Trimming left V 10 bases short and J 8 bases short, with 18 bases between. In this sample, this clone turned up once. The antigen remains unidentified. V gene TRBV28 combines with J gene TRBJ1-5; D remains ambiguous. This clonotype was sampled from an adult in good health. Sequenced here: peripheral blood, sampled on day 0 of AZD1222 vaccination. The CDR3 is CATDPGGKEPQHF. The CDR3 region has the DNA TGTGCCACCGACCCGGGAGGGAAGGAGCCCCAGCATTTT.